The 21 T cell receptor beta chains below were found in one sample sequenced in a study of T cells in tuberculosis. Profiling relied on immunoSEQ multiplex PCR, and the TCRdb table lists in-frame clones only, not all of them. The data contain approximately 59,000 clones, over 75% of them singletons. After thawing and overnight rest, PBMC were stained with GMM-loaded CD1B tetramer, viability dye and anti-CD3 for sorting. C32 glucose monomycolate from Rhodococcus equi was loaded onto the CD1B tetramers. Sequenced input: CD1b-GMM tetramer-negative cells sorted from PBMCs. The receptors originated from an adult woman with latent tuberculosis.

The V and J genes are TRBV6-6 and TRBJ1-5, with D possibly matching TRBD1 (5 bases). V lost 0 bases and J 4 bases, leaving 7 bases between the germline ends. Germline V lookup: CDR1 MNHNY, CDR2 SVGAGI (reference sequence). The CDR3 loop spans 14 amino acids. The CDR3 loop is CASSYSNRNQPQHF. CDR3 DNA: TGTGCCAGCAGTTACTCGAACAGGAATCAGCCCCAGCATTTT.

The rearrangement links TRBV5-1 to TRBJ2-1, with TRBD2 matching over 10 bases. The trim removed 2 bases at V and 0 bases at J, leaving 2 bases unmatched. The CDR3 has 16 amino acids. Germline CDR1 is SGHRS and CDR2 is YFSETQ. CDR3 DNA: TGCGCCAGCAGCTTTGGACTAGCGGACTCCTACAATGAGCAGTTCTTC. This gives the protein CASSFGLADSYNEQFF.

DNA for the CDR3: TGTGCCAGCAGCGTAGGGACTACTTTGGGGGAGACCCAGTACTTC. Protein product: CASSVGTTLGETQYF. The chain uses TRBV9 and TRBJ2-5; D might be TRBD2 (6 bases). Germline CDR1 SGDLS, CDR2 YYNGEE. V lost 0 bases and J 5 bases, leaving 14 bases between the germline ends. The CDR3 is 15 amino acids.

The chain combines TRBV10-3 with TRBJ2-3; 9 bases agree with TRBD1. This CDR3 is built from 14 residues. Per germline, CDR1 ENHRY and CDR2 SYGVKD. The J segment lost 0 bases and the V segment lost 6 bases, leaving 1 base of the junction unmatched. Here the CDR3 DNA reads TGTGCCATCAGGGGGACAGGGAGCACAGATACGCAGTATTTT. This codes for CAIRGTGSTDTQYF.

V usage is TRBV13 and J usage is TRBJ2-5; D perhaps matches TRBD2 (5 bases). TRBJ2-7 matches the DNA end more closely, so the J call is doubtful. CDR1 is PRHDT, CDR2 FYEKMQ, per germline (reference sequence). The CDR3 spans 15 residues. The CDR3 loop reads CASSLGKDWSYEQYF. The CDR3 coding sequence is TGTGCCAGCAGCTTAGGGAAGGACTGGTCCTACGAGCAGTACTTC.

The rearrangement links TRBV7-2 to TRBJ1-6; D not resolved. The CDR3 spans 14 residues. The germline CDR1 and CDR2 sequences are SGHTA and FQGNSA. V lost 0 bases, J lost 9 bases, and 9 bases lay in between. This CDR3 is CASSLAGGGSPLHF. In nucleotides, the CDR3 is TGTGCCAGCAGCTTAGCTGGAGGTGGTTCACCCCTCCACTTT.

The genes are TRBV19 and TRBJ1-2; 7 positions match TRBD1. The CDR3 runs 15 residues. Losses at the gene ends were 5 bases for V and 8 bases for J; bases not matched to a gene: 14. CDR1 is LNHDA, CDR2 SQIVND, per germline (reference sequence). Here the CDR3 reads CASSSSWTGGTGYTF. The CDR3 bases are TGTGCCAGTAGTTCCTCCTGGACAGGTGGGACGGGCTACACCTTC.

This chain joins TRBV5-1 and TRBJ2-3, with a tentative D call TRBD1 (5 bases). The ends were cut back, 7 bases at V and 3 bases at J, with 15 bases in the middle. The CDR3 extends over 14 amino acids. CDR1 is SGHRS and CDR2 is YFSETQ in the germline V gene. CDR3 loop: CASSGQGLTDTQYF. CDR3 bases: TGCGCCAGCTCAGGGCAGGGCCTGACAGATACGCAGTATTTT.

J is TRBJ1-5 and V is TRBV27; D gene uncertain. The germline gives CDR1 MNHEY, CDR2 SMNVEV (reference sequence). The CDR3 covers 15 residues. The V end lost 2 bases, the J end lost 0 bases, and 8 bases lay between the germline ends. The CDR3: CASSLPSDSNQPQHF. CDR3 sequence (DNA): TGTGCCAGCAGTTTACCCTCAGATAGCAATCAGCCCCAGCATTTT.

The rearrangement uses TRBV10-3 and TRBJ1-2, with 7 bases fitting TRBD1. V gave up 7 bases and J gave up 4 bases; unmatched junction bases: 12. This CDR3 has 15 residues. CDR1 and CDR2 (germline): ENHRY, SYGVKD. Written as DNA, the CDR3 is TGTGCCATCACTGCGATACAGGGGACTAGCTATGGCTACACCTTC. Its protein product is CAITAIQGTSYGYTF.

This clone has only one observation. V gene TRBV27 combines with J gene TRBJ1-1; TRBD1 agrees at 7 bases. Germline V gene sequence: CDR1 MNHEY, CDR2 SMNVEV (reference sequence). The V gene end was trimmed by 6 bases and the J gene end by 5 bases; junction bases not matched to a gene: 9. The CDR3 contains 14 residues. The CDR3 reads CASSPETGITEAFF. CDR3 in DNA: TGTGCCAGCAGCCCTGAGACAGGGATTACTGAAGCTTTCTTT.

The chain couples TRBV30 to TRBJ1-2, with D possibly matching TRBD1 (6 bases). V was clipped by 3 bases and J by 8 bases, with 13 bases between them. The CDR3 is 12 amino acids. Germline V CDR1 and CDR2: GTSNPN, SVGIG (reference sequence). The CDR3 DNA is TGTGCCTGGAGGGCGAGGGGGGGCGGCTACACCTTC. Translating gives CAWRARGGGYTF.

This clone came up a few times. The CDR3 loop reads CASSVLVWETQYF. CDR3 in DNA: TGTGCCAGTAGTGTCCTAGTCTGGGAGACCCAGTACTTC. V gene TRBV19 combines with J gene TRBJ2-5; D uncertain. CDR1 and CDR2 (germline): LNHDA, SQIVND (reference sequence). CDR3 length: 13 amino acids. The ends were cut back, 5 bases at V and 5 bases at J, with 12 bases in the middle. Variable domain in full (rest from reference TRBV19 and TRBJ2-5): DGGITQSPKYLFRKEGQNVTLSCEQNLNHDAMYWYRQDPGQGLRLIYYSQIVNDFQKGDIAEGYSVSREKKESFPLTVTSAQKNPTAFYLCASSVLVWETQYFGPGTRLLVL.

This chain links TRBV9 with TRBJ2-3; the match to TRBD1 covers 8 bases. Germline V gives CDR1 SGDLS, CDR2 YYNGEE. The J segment lost 2 bases and the V segment lost 2 bases, leaving 4 bases of the junction unmatched. The CDR3 runs to 15 residues. The chain's CDR3 is CASSVGTGVTDTQYF. In DNA, the CDR3 is TGTGCCAGCAGCGTCGGGACAGGAGTCACAGATACGCAGTATTTT.

This clone was counted between two and nine times. V gene TRBV6-6 combines with J gene TRBJ1-4, with D uncertain. From germline, CDR1 is MNHNY and CDR2 SVGAGI (reference sequence). Trimming shortened V by 0 bases and J by 8 bases, and 10 bases separated the two germline ends. This CDR3 region has 14 residues. This chain's CDR3 is CASSYSTSWEKLFF. In DNA, the CDR3 is TGTGCCAGCAGTTACTCGACATCTTGGGAAAAACTGTTTTTT.

The J gene is TRBJ2-3, the V gene TRBV18; perhaps TRBD2 as D (5 bases). V shed 3 bases and J shed 6 bases, with 25 bases lying between them. The CDR3 has 18 amino acids. The germline V gene has CDR1 KGHSH and CDR2 LQKENI. The CDR3 nucleotides are TGTGCCAGCTCACCCCGGGGAAGACTACCCAGAGCGGTGGATACGCAGTATTTT. It translates to CASSPRGRLPRAVDTQYF.

The rearrangement joins TRBV29-1 to TRBJ1-5, with D perhaps matching TRBD1 (6 bases). The germline V gene encodes CDR1 SQVTM and CDR2 ANQGSEA. The CDR3 is 13 amino acids. V lost 2 bases, J lost 4 bases, and 9 bases lay in between. CDR3 amino acids: CSVELGANQPQHF. CDR3 DNA: TGCAGCGTTGAATTGGGGGCTAATCAGCCCCAGCATTTT.

The chain has TRBV15 and TRBJ1-4, with D possibly matching TRBD1 (6 bases). V lost 3 bases, J lost 5 bases, and 16 bases lay in between. Germline-derived CDR1 and CDR2 are LNHNV and YYDKDF (reference sequence). The CDR3 is made up of 16 amino acids. The CDR3 loop is CATSRPRQGLNEKLFF. CDR3 DNA: TGTGCCACCAGCAGGCCTCGTCAGGGGCTAAATGAAAAACTGTTTTTT.

The CDR3 spells CAISESSVAWNEQFF. The CDR3 DNA reads as TGTGCCATCAGTGAGTCGTCGGTAGCTTGGAATGAGCAGTTCTTC. The J gene is TRBJ2-1, the V gene TRBV10-3, with D uncertain. The length of the CDR3 is 15 residues. The germline V and J ends were trimmed by 0 bases and 7 bases, with 13 bases remaining between them. CDR1 is ENHRY, CDR2 SYGVKD, per germline.

This CDR3 is CASSIEGSADTQYF. CDR3 coding DNA: TGTGCCAGCAGCATCGAGGGTTCAGCAGATACGCAGTATTTT. V and J are TRBV11-3 and TRBJ2-3, with D perhaps TRBD2 (5 bases). Germline V gives CDR1 SGHNT, CDR2 YENEEA. The CDR3 consists of 14 residues. The V gene lost 5 bases and the J gene lost 4 bases, with 13 bases spanning the gap.

This rearrangement joins TRBV7-2 to TRBJ2-2; 7 bases are a match to TRBD1. The CDR3 spans 13 residues. After removal of 6 bases from V and 4 bases from J, the junction contained 2 bases not matched to a gene. Germline values: CDR1 SGHTA, CDR2 FQGNSA. The CDR3 here is CASRQGFTGELFF. The DNA for the CDR3 is TGTGCCAGCAGACAGGGGTTCACCGGGGAGCTGTTTTTT.